The 2 T cell receptor beta chains below come from one sample, sequenced in a study of blood T cell repertoires in COVID-19. TCRdb keeps only in-frame clones here, not all; method: immunoSEQ multiplex PCR. The sample includes 220,000 or so clones, around 90% of them seen just once. The specimen was peripheral blood. The receptors stem from a man aged 55 to 70 who had recovered from COVID-19.

This rearrangement joins TRBV18 to TRBJ1-2; D may be TRBD1 (6 bases). The V gene's germline CDR1 is KGHSH and CDR2 LQKENI. The CDR3 length is 18 residues. Trimming removed 0 bases from V and 0 bases from J, with 17 bases in between. DNA for the CDR3: TGTGCCAGCTCACCACCCACAGGGACGGGACCGACTAACTATGGCTACACCTTC. The encoded protein is CASSPPTGTGPTNYGYTF.

This clone has a handful of counts. The genes are TRBV7-9 and TRBJ2-7; D is perhaps TRBD1 (6 bases). Looked up from germline, CDR1 is SEHNR and CDR2 is FQNEAQ (reference sequence). This CDR3 is built from 16 residues. V was shortened by 5 bases and J by 0 bases, with 17 bases between the two germline ends. The DNA of the CDR3 is TGTGCCAGCAGCCCAAAGATCCGGGACACCTCCTACGAGCAGTACTTC. It yields the protein CASSPKIRDTSYEQYF.